This is a list of T cell receptor beta chains from one sample in a study of CD8 T cells in Susac syndrome. TCRdb fed the immunoSEQ multiplex PCR reads into MiXCR, producing one record per CDR3 protein. The profile shows 160,000 or so distinct CDR3 sequences, roughly 94% of them singletons. Sequences were obtained from CD4+ T cells from PBMCs. The receptors originated from a human donor in good health. Each CDR3 is given with its conserved first and last residue. The D gene is left open where the match is weak. Where a row states a size, it is once, few, many or the class of an expanded clone; other rows omit it.

D	V	size	J	DNA	CDR3
.	TRBV7-9	.	TRBJ1-5	TGTGCCAGCAGCCGTCCGGACCAGCCCCAGCATTTT	CASSRPDQPQHF
TRBD2	TRBV28	.	TRBJ2-2	TGTGCCAGCCGACGGGCGAGGACTAGCGGGAGTGGGGACACCGGGGAGCTGTTTTTT	CASRRARTSGSGDTGELFF
.	TRBV19	.	TRBJ1-5	TGTGCCAGTTCGACAGGTGATCAGCCCCAGCATTTT	CASSTGDQPQHF
.	TRBV9	.	TRBJ2-3	TGTGCCAGCAGCGTTAGGGCTGGGTCAGATACGCAGTATTTT	CASSVRAGSDTQYF
.	TRBV29-1	once	TRBJ1-2	TGCAGCGGGGCGACAGGAGCTACTGGCTACACCTTC	CSGATGATGYTF
.	TRBV5-1	.	TRBJ2-3	TGCGCCAGCAGCTTGGGTAGCGCTGGGGGGACAGATACGCAGTATTTT	CASSLGSAGGTDTQYF
TRBD1	TRBV29-1	.	TRBJ2-5	TGCAGCGTCGCGACAGGGGGCGAAGGTGCCCAGTACTTC	CSVATGGEGAQYF
.	TRBV23-1	few	TRBJ2-3	TGCGCCAGCAGTTTAAACCCCCAACCTCACACAGATACGCAGTATTTT	CASSLNPQPHTDTQYF
TRBD1	TRBV15	.	TRBJ2-2	TGTGCCACCAGCAGGGACAGGGAGACCACCGGGGAGCTGTTTTTT	CATSRDRETTGELFF
.	TRBV20-1	once	TRBJ2-1	TGCAGTGCCACCGAGCCGGAGAGTCCCTACAATGAGCAGTTCTTC	CSATEPESPYNEQFF
.	TRBV5-4	.	TRBJ2-7	TGTGCCAGCAGCTTGGATAGCGGCTCCTACGAGCAGTACTTC	CASSLDSGSYEQYF
.	TRBV25-1	.	TRBJ2-1	TGTGCCAGCAGCGCCCCGTTCCCGGCAGTCTCCAATGAGCAGTTCTTC	CASSAPFPAVSNEQFF
.	TRBV6-5	.	TRBJ2-4	TGTGCCAGCAGTACCTTGGTTGGCATTCAGTACTTC	CASSTLVGIQYF
TRBD1	TRBV5-1	.	TRBJ1-2	TGCGCCAGCAGCTTCGACAGGGACCCTGGCTACACCTTC	CASSFDRDPGYTF
.	TRBV5-1	.	TRBJ2-6	TGCGCCAGCAGCGACGGCAGCTCTGGGGCCAACGTCCTGACTTTC	CASSDGSSGANVLTF
TRBD1	TRBV19	.	TRBJ1-5	TGTGCCAGTAGTTCCCCGACAGGGTCGGTTCCTCAGCCCCAGCATTTT	CASSSPTGSVPQPQHF
TRBD1	TRBV7-9	.	TRBJ2-3	TGTGCCAGCAGCTCCCCCGGGACAGGGATGTCAGATACGCAGTATTTT	CASSSPGTGMSDTQYF
.	TRBV14	.	TRBJ2-1	TGTGCCAGCAGCTCTCACCATGAGCAGTTCTTC	CASSSHHEQFF
.	TRBV5-8	.	TRBJ2-7	TGTGCCAGCAGCTTGGCCGGGGGGCGCGGGTACGAGCAGTACTTC	CASSLAGGRGYEQYF
TRBD2	TRBV6-6	.	TRBJ2-1	TGTGCCAGCACCCAGGTGGGGGGGAATGAGCAGTTCTTC	CASTQVGGNEQFF